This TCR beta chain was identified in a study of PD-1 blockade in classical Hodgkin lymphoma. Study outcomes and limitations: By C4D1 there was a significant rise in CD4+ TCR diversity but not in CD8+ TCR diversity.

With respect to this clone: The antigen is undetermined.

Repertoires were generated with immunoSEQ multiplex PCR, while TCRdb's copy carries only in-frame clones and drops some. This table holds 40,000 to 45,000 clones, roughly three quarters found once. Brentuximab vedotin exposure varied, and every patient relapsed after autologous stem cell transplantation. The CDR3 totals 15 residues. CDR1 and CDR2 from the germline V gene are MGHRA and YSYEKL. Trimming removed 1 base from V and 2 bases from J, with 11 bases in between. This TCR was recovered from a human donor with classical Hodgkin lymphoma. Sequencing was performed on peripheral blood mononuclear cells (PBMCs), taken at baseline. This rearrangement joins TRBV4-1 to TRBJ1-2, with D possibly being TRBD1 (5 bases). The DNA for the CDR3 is TGCGCCAGCAGCCAAGCAGAGGGGCACAACTATGGCTACACCTTC. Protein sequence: CASSQAEGHNYGYTF.